This TCR beta chain was profiled in a study of Graves' ophthalmopathy and Graves' hyperthyroidism. The CDR3 runs to 12 residues. The ends were cut back, 3 bases at V and 4 bases at J, with 7 bases in the middle. In germline, CDR1 is SGHRS, CDR2 YFSETQ. Amplified TCR beta CDR3 regions were obtained using RNA transcripts as template. RT-PCR was first run with HTBI primers, then multiplex PCR in a second round. TCRdb ran MiXCR on the multiplex PCR reads and lists one entry per CDR3 protein. The sample lists about 170,000 distinct CDR3 sequences; under 40% were seen once. This clonotype showed up many times.

This sequence originates from a woman in her forties with Graves' ophthalmopathy. The chain joins TRBV5-1 to TRBJ1-2; no clear D. Sequenced sample: peripheral blood. In DNA form, the CDR3 reads TGCGCCAGCAGCTCCGACATCTATGGCTACACCTTC. It translates to CASSSDIYGYTF.